This T cell receptor (beta chain) was documented in a study of vaccination and CD4 T cells after COVID-19. Study in general: Convalescent patients, SARS-CoV-2 positive by nasal swab PCR, comprised fewer than 10 mild cases and one severe case. The control cultures got either a CEFX pool, an HIV-1 Nef pool, or no peptide at all.

Treatment given: roughly 11-day PBMC culture with coronavirus spike peptide pools or control peptides (ViraFEST assay). Using peptide pools, antigen-specific T cells were expanded in ViraFEST before TCRs were sequenced. IL-2 at roughly 9.2 IU/ml and peptide pools at roughly 10 ug/ml were added to PBMCs cultured at two million per well. For this clonotype: Its antigen is as yet unknown.

An Oncomine TCR Beta short-read assay was used to sequence the DNA from cultured CD4+ T cells. TCRdb used MiXCR to reprocess the PCR reads, holding one entry per CDR3 protein. The data show around 13,000 distinct CDR3 sequences, approximately 76% seen once. The CDR3 has 14 residues. From germline, CDR1 is DFQATT and CDR2 SNEGSKA (reference sequence). Germline trimming cut 6 bases from V and 3 bases from J; bases unmatched to any gene: 10. Input material: CD4+ T cells from blood, cultured in vitro. The genes are TRBV20-1 and TRBJ2-7; TRBD2 aligns across 8 bases. This clonotype was sampled from a human donor who had recovered from COVID-19. In nucleotides, the CDR3 is TGCAGTGCGCCCCGTAGCGGGACCTTCTACGAGCAGTACTTC. The encoded protein is CSAPRSGTFYEQYF.